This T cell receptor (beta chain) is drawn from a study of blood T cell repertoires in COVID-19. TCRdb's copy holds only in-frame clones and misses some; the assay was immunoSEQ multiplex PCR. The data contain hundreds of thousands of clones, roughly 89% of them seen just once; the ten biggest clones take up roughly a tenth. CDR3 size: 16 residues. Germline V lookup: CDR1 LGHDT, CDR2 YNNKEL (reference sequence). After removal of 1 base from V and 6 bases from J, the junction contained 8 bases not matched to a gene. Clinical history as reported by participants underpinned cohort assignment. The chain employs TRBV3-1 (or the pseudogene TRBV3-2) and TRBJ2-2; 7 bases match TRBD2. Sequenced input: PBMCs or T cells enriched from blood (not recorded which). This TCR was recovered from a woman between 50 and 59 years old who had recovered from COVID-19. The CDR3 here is CASSQVKQGGAGELFF. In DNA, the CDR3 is TGTGCCAGCAGCCAAGTCAAGCAGGGAGGGGCCGGGGAGCTGTTTTTT.